This is a list of T cell receptor beta chains from one sample in a study of control samples from healthy donors and cancer patients. Measured with immunoSEQ multiplex PCR; TCRdb has only the in-frame clones, and not every one. The table has 90,000 to 130,000 clones, over 75% seen once; the top ten hold roughly 4%. The sequenced material came from PBMCs. The receptors were sampled from a woman in her sixties with lung cancer. The CDR3 runs from the conserved cysteine through the conserved F or W. Fields, in order: J gene, V gene, CDR3 protein.

j_gene: TRBJ1-5
v_gene: TRBV6-1
CDR3aa: CASSERDFLYSNQPQHF

j_gene: TRBJ2-5
v_gene: TRBV15
CDR3aa: CATSRDRGGETQYF

j_gene: TRBJ2-7
v_gene: TRBV10-1
CDR3aa: CASSESGIEKGFDEQYF

j_gene: TRBJ1-1
v_gene: TRBV29-1
CDR3aa: CSAAGLTEAFF

j_gene: TRBJ2-2
v_gene: TRBV7-8
CDR3aa: CASSFFLESTGATGELFF

j_gene: TRBJ1-6
v_gene: TRBV30
CDR3aa: CAWSEGGSPLHF

j_gene: TRBJ1-1
v_gene: TRBV7-9
CDR3aa: CASSLGTVNTEAFF

j_gene: TRBJ2-2
v_gene: TRBV9
CDR3aa: CASSTTTGGTNTGELFF

j_gene: TRBJ1-1
v_gene: TRBV6-5
CDR3aa: CASRLTGGPPEAFF

j_gene: TRBJ2-6
v_gene: TRBV27
CDR3aa: CASSFQSRGLGSRDDRSGANVLTF

j_gene: TRBJ2-5
v_gene: TRBV5-1
CDR3aa: CASSTIGGDEGETQYF

j_gene: TRBJ2-6
v_gene: TRBV5-1
CDR3aa: CASSQRTALFSGANVLTF

j_gene: TRBJ2-6
v_gene: TRBV2
CDR3aa: CASSRDLSSGANVLTF

j_gene: TRBJ2-3
v_gene: TRBV7-3
CDR3aa: CASSLNGGAGADTQYF

j_gene: TRBJ2-2
v_gene: TRBV12-5
CDR3aa: CASGFGLAKAPNTGELFF

j_gene: TRBJ2-1
v_gene: TRBV7-9
CDR3aa: CASSLGTISYNEQFF

j_gene: TRBJ1-2
v_gene: TRBV4-2
CDR3aa: CASSQDRGIPSLGGYTF

j_gene: TRBJ2-3
v_gene: TRBV6-5
CDR3aa: CASRLAVTDTQYF

j_gene: TRBJ1-2
v_gene: TRBV19
CDR3aa: CASSSTGIIAVGYTF

j_gene: TRBJ2-7
v_gene: TRBV3-1/TRBV3-2
CDR3aa: CASSQVPRHEQYF

j_gene: TRBJ2-1
v_gene: TRBV2
CDR3aa: CASRVGLAGESEQFF

j_gene: TRBJ1-1
v_gene: TRBV6-5
CDR3aa: CASIRTGPGPEAFF

j_gene: TRBJ2-7
v_gene: TRBV6-5
CDR3aa: CASSYSTGGSYEQYF

j_gene: TRBJ2-2
v_gene: TRBV15
CDR3aa: CATSRTGGSHTGELFF

j_gene: TRBJ2-2
v_gene: TRBV6-2/TRBV6-3
CDR3aa: CASSYPQGAPDTGELFF

j_gene: TRBJ1-4
v_gene: TRBV5-4
CDR3aa: CASSLASGSTNEKLFF

j_gene: TRBJ2-1
v_gene: TRBV3-1/TRBV3-2
CDR3aa: CASSQGFYAEFF

j_gene: TRBJ1-1
v_gene: TRBV11-1
CDR3aa: CASSPPGQMNTEAFF

j_gene: TRBJ2-2
v_gene: TRBV7-2
CDR3aa: CASSWWGGNTGELFF

j_gene: TRBJ1-2
v_gene: TRBV11-2
CDR3aa: CASSLDYAGGGGYTF

j_gene: TRBJ2-3
v_gene: TRBV6-1
CDR3aa: CASSEQGGGTDTQYF

j_gene: TRBJ1-3
v_gene: TRBV19
CDR3aa: CASSYFPQGSSGNTIYF

j_gene: TRBJ1-1
v_gene: TRBV19
CDR3aa: CASSTKPRNTEAFF

j_gene: TRBJ1-3
v_gene: TRBV6-5
CDR3aa: CATGQGLGAGNTIYF

j_gene: TRBJ2-7
v_gene: TRBV18
CDR3aa: CASSPPPGGEQYF

j_gene: TRBJ1-3
v_gene: TRBV5-1
CDR3aa: CASSFDFPSSGNTIYF

j_gene: TRBJ2-3
v_gene: TRBV4-3
CDR3aa: CASSQVGAGSTDTQYF

j_gene: TRBJ1-5
v_gene: TRBV19
CDR3aa: CASSTPGQGAQPQHF

j_gene: TRBJ1-1
v_gene: TRBV7-2
CDR3aa: CASSSTTMNTEAFF

j_gene: TRBJ2-5
v_gene: TRBV7-9
CDR3aa: CASSLYRDSETQYF

j_gene: TRBJ2-2
v_gene: TRBV7-8
CDR3aa: CASKLVQANTGELFF

j_gene: TRBJ1-2
v_gene: TRBV7-2
CDR3aa: CASSGDRGLGYTF

j_gene: TRBJ2-7
v_gene: TRBV5-4
CDR3aa: CASSQQLGYEQYF

j_gene: TRBJ1-1
v_gene: TRBV19
CDR3aa: CASLSDRNTEAFF

j_gene: TRBJ1-1
v_gene: TRBV19
CDR3aa: CASSYIDREEAKAFF

j_gene: TRBJ1-2
v_gene: TRBV3-1/TRBV3-2
CDR3aa: CASSQPPGQGFYTF

j_gene: TRBJ1-2
v_gene: TRBV6-5
CDR3aa: CASTAGDTDNGYTF

j_gene: TRBJ1-1
v_gene: TRBV7-8
CDR3aa: CASSPGQLNEAFF